This T cell receptor beta chain is from a study of T cells in Graves' hyperthyroidism and ophthalmopathy. V shed 8 bases, J shed 6 bases, and the junction held 10 bases outside the gene matches. CDR3 size: 14 residues. The germline gives CDR1 SGHTA, CDR2 FQGNSA. Regions amplified from RNA transcripts were the TCR beta CDR3 regions. HTBI primers drove first-round RT-PCR of the TCR CDR3. Via MiXCR, TCRdb re-called the multiplex PCR reads, giving one row per CDR3 protein. Altogether some 320,000 distinct CDR3 sequences are present, around 13% being singletons, with the ten largest covering approximately 35%. This clonotype was picked up many times.

This clonotype was obtained from a woman in her thirties or forties with Graves' ophthalmopathy. The sequencing sample was made of blood. The rearrangement uses TRBV7-2 and TRBJ2-5; 9 bases fit TRBD2. DNA of the CDR3: TGTGCCAGCGGGGGGCTAGCGGGGACCAAGACCCAGTACTTC. Protein sequence: CASGGLAGTKTQYF.